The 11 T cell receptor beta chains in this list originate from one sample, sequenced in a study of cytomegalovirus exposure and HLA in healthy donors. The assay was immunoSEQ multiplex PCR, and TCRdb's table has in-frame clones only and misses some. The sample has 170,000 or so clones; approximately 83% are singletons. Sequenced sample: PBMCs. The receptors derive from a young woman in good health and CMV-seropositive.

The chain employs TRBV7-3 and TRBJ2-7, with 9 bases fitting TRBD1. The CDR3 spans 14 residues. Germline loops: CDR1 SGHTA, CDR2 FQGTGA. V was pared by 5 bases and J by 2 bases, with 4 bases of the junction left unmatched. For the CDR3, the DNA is TGTGCCAGCAGCCCCGGGACAGGGACCTACGAGCAGTACTTC. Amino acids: CASSPGTGTYEQYF.

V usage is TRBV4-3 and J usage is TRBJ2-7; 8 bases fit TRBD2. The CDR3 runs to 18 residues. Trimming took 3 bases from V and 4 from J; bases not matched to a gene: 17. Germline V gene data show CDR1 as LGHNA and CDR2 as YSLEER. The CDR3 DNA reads TGCGCCAGCAGCCACCCTACCACACAGAGCGGGGGTGGTTACGAGCAGTACTTC. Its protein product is CASSHPTTQSGGGYEQYF.

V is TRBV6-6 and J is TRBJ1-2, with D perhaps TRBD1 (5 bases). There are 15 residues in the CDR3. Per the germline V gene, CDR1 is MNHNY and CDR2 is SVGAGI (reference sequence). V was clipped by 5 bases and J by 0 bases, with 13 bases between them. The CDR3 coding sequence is TGTGCCAGCAGTCCCCGGGGGGGAGCTAACTATGGCTACACCTTC. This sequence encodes CASSPRGGANYGYTF.

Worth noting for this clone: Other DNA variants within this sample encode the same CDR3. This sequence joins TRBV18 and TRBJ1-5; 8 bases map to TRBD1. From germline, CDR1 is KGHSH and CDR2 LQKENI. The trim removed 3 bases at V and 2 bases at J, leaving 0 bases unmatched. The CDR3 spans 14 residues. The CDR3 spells CASSPDRGNQPQHF. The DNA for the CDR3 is TGTGCCAGCTCACCGGACAGGGGCAATCAGCCCCAGCATTTT.

As DNA, the CDR3 is TGTGCCAGCAGTACTCCGAGACAGGGGGTAACAGATACGCAGTATTTT. Protein product: CASSTPRQGVTDTQYF. The rearrangement uses TRBV5-4 and TRBJ2-3; 9 bases fit TRBD1. CDR1 SGHNT and CDR2 YYREEE come from the germline V gene (reference sequence). CDR3 length: 16 amino acids. The junction had 10 bases not matched to a gene; V was cut back by 5 bases and J by 3 bases.

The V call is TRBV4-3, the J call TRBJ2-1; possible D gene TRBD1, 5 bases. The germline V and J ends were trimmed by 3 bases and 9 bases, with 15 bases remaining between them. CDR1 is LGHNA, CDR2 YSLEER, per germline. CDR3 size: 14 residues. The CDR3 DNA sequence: TGCGCCAGCAGCCAGGGCAGGGTTGTGAGTGAGCAGTTCTTC. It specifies CASSQGRVVSEQFF.

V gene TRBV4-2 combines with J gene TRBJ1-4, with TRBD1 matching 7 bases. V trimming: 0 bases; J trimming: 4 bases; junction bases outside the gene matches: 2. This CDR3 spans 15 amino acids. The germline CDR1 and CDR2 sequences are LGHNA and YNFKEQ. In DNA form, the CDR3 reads TGTGCCAGCAGCCAAGACGGGGACAGTAATGAAAAACTGTTTTTT. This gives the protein CASSQDGDSNEKLFF.

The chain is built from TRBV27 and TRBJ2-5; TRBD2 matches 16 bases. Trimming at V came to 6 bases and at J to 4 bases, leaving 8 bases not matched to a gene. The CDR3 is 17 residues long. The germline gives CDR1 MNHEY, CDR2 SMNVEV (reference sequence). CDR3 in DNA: TGTGCCAGCAGCTTGGGACTAGCGGGGGGGCACAGAGAGACCCAGTACTTC. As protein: CASSLGLAGGHRETQYF.

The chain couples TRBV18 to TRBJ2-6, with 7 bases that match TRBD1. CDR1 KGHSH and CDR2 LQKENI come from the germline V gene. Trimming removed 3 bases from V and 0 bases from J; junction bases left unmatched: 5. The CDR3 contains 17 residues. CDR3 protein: CASSPGQTLSGANVLTF. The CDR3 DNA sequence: TGTGCCAGCTCACCGGGACAGACTCTCTCTGGGGCCAACGTCCTGACTTTC.

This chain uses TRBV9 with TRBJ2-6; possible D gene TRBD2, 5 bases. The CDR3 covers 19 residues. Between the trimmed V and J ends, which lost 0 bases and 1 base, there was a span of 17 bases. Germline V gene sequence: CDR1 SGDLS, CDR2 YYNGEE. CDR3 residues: CASSVALRTGGSGANVLTF. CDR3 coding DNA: TGTGCCAGCAGCGTAGCTTTAAGGACTGGTGGGTCTGGGGCCAACGTCCTGACTTTC. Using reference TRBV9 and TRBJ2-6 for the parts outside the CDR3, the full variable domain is DSGVTQTPKHLITATGQRVTLRCSPRSGDLSVYWYQQSLDQGLQFLIQYYNGEERAKGNILERFSAQQFPDLHSELNLSSLELGDSALYFCASSVALRTGGSGANVLTFGAGSRLTVL.

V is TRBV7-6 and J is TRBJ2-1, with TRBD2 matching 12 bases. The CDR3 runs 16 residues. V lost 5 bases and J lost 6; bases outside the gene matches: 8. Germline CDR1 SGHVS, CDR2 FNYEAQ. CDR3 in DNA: TGTGCCAGCAGCGTAGGACTAGCGGGGAGTGCCAATGAGCAGTTCTTC. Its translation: CASSVGLAGSANEQFF. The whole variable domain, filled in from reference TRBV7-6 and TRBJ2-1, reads GAGVSQSPRYKVTKRGQDVALRCDPISGHVSLYWYRQALGQGPEFLTYFNYEAQQDKSGLPNDRFSAERPEGSISTLTIQRTEQRDSAMYRCASSVGLAGSANEQFFGPGTRLTVL.